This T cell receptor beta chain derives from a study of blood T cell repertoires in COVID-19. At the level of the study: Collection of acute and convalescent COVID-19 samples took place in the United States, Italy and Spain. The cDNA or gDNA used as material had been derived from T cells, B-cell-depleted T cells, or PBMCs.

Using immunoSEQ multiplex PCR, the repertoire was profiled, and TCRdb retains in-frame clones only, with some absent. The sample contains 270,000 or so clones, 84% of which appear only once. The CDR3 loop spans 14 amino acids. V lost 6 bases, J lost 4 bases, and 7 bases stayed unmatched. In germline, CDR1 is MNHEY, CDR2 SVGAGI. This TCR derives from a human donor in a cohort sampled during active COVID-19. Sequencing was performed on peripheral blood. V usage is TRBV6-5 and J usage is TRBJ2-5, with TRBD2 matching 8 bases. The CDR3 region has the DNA TGTGCCAGCAGCCAACTCGGGGGGGGAGAGACCCAGTACTTC. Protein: CASSQLGGGETQYF.